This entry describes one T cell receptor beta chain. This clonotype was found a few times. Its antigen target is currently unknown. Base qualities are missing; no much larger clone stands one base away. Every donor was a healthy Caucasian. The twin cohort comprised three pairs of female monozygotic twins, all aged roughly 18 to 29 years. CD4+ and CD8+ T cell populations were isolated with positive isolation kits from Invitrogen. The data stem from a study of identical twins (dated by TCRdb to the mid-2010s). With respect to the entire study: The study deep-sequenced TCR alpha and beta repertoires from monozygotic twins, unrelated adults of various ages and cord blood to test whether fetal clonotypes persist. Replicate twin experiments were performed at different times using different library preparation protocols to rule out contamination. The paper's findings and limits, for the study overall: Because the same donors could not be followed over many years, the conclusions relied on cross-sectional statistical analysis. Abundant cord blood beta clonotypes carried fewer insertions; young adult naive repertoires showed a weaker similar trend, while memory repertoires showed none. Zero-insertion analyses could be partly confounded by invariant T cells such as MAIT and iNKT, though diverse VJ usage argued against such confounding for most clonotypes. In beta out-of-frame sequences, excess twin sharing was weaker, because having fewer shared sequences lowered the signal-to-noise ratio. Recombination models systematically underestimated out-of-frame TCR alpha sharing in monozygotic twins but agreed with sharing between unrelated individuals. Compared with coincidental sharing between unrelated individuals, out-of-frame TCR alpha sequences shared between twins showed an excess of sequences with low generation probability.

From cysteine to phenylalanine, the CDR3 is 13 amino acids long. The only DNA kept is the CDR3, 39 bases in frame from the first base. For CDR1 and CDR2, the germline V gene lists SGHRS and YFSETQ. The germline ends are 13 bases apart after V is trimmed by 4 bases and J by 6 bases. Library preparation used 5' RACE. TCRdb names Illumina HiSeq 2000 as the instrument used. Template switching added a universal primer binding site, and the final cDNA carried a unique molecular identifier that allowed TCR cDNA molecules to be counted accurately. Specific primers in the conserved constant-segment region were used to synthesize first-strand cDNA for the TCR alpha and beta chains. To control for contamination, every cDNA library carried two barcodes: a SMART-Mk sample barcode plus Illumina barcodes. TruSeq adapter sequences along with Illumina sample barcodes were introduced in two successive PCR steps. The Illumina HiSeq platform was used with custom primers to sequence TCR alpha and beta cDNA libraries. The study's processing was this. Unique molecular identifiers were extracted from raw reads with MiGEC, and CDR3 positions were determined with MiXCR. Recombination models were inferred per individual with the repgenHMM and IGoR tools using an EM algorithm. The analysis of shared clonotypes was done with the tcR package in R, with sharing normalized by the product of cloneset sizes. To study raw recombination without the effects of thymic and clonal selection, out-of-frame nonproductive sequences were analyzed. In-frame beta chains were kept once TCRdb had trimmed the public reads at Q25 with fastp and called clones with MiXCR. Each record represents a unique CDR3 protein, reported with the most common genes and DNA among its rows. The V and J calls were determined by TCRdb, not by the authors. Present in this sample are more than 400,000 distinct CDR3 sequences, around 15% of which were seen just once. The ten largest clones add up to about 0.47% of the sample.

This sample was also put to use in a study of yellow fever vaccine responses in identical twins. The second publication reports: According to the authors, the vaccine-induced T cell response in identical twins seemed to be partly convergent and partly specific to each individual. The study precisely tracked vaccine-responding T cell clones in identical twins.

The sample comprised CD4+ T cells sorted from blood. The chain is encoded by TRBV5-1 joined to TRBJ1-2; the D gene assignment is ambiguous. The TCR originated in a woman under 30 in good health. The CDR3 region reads CASSMNPRDGYTF. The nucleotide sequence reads TGCGCCAGCAGCATGAATCCTAGAGATGGCTACACCTTC.